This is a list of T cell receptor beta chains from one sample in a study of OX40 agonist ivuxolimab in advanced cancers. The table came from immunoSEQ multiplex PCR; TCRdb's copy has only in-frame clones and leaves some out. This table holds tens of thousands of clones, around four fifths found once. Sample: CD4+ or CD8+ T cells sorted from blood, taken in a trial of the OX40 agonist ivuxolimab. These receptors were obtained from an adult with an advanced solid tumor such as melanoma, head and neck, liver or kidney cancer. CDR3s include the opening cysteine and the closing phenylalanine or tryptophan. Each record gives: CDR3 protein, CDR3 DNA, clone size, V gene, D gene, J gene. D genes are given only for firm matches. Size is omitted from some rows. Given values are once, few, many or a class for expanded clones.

CASIPIPDYYGYTF | TGTGCCAGCATCCCGATCCCCGATTACTATGGCTACACCTTC | - | TRBV6-6 | - | TRBJ1-2
CASSPGDRAYEQYF | TGTGCCAGCAGCCCGGGGGACAGGGCCTACGAGCAGTACTTC | - | TRBV5-4 | TRBD1 | TRBJ2-7
CASSPYRDPNYEQYF | TGTGCCAGCAGCCCTTACCGGGACCCTAACTACGAGCAGTACTTC | once | TRBV7-2 | - | TRBJ2-7
CASSFMGTGELFF | TGTGCCAGCAGCTTCATGGGCACCGGGGAGCTGTTTTTT | medium-sized | TRBV11-3 | - | TRBJ2-2
CASSSQGGELFF | TGTGCCAGCAGCTCCCAGGGAGGGGAGCTGTTTTTT | few | TRBV9 | - | TRBJ2-2
CASSPGQAPRTEQYF | TGTGCCAGCAGCCCAGGACAGGCCCCCCGGACCGAGCAGTACTTC | - | TRBV9 | TRBD1 | TRBJ2-7
CASRTGMDYGYTF | TGTGCCAGCCGGACAGGGATGGACTATGGCTACACCTTC | few | TRBV7-2 | TRBD1 | TRBJ1-2
CASSGLEGGGSYNEQFF | TGTGCCAGCAGCGGCTTGGAGGGCGGGGGCTCCTACAATGAGCAGTTCTTC | once | TRBV5-6 | TRBD2 | TRBJ2-1
CASSQAGYGYTF | TGTGCCAGCAGCCAAGCAGGGTATGGCTACACCTTC | - | TRBV14 | - | TRBJ1-2
CASSLGTGDTEAFF | TGTGCCAGCAGCTTGGGAACAGGTGACACTGAAGCTTTCTTT | - | TRBV5-6 | - | TRBJ1-1
CASSLVTGLAKNIQYF | TGTGCCAGCAGCTTGGTGACAGGTTTAGCCAAAAACATTCAGTACTTC | - | TRBV5-6 | - | TRBJ2-4
CASSPTGITGELFF | TGTGCCAGCAGCCCAACAGGGATCACCGGGGAGCTGTTTTTT | - | TRBV7-9 | - | TRBJ2-2
CASSLLDLTGGAPYEQYF | TGTGCCAGCTCACTACTAGACTTAACAGGGGGCGCCCCGTACGAGCAGTACTTC | - | TRBV18 | TRBD1 | TRBJ2-7
CASSWRGPGSYEQYF | TGTGCCAGCAGTTGGCGGGGGCCGGGGTCCTACGAGCAGTACTTC | - | TRBV28 | - | TRBJ2-7
CASINPQTGTEAFF | TGTGCCAGCATCAACCCCCAAACAGGCACTGAAGCTTTCTTT | - | TRBV2 | - | TRBJ1-1
CASRIGDEQFF | TGTGCCAGCCGGATTGGGGATGAGCAGTTCTTC | - | TRBV6-1 | - | TRBJ2-1
CASSLAVTGATDEQFF | TGTGCCAGCAGCTTAGCGGTGACAGGGGCTACCGATGAGCAGTTCTTC | - | TRBV7-9 | TRBD1 | TRBJ2-1
CASSQDWGVARQGGNEQFF | TGCGCCAGCAGCCAAGATTGGGGTGTCGCCAGACAGGGGGGGAATGAGCAGTTCTTC | - | TRBV4-3 | TRBD1 | TRBJ2-1
CASSQESTGELFF | TGCGCCAGCAGCCAAGAGTCCACCGGGGAGCTGTTTTTT | - | TRBV4-1 | - | TRBJ2-2
CASSPNTGELFF | TGTGCCAGCAGCCCCAACACCGGGGAGCTGTTTTTT | - | TRBV7-3 | - | TRBJ2-2
CASSSTLYEQYF | TGTGCCAGCAGTTCGACACTGTACGAGCAGTACTTC | - | TRBV27 | - | TRBJ2-7
CASVSLAGWRTGELFF | TGTGCCAGCGTCTCATTAGCGGGATGGCGCACCGGGGAGCTGTTTTTT | - | TRBV19 | TRBD2 | TRBJ2-2
CASLVNGRPMKQFF | TGTGCCAGCCTCGTGAACGGACGGCCCATGAAGCAGTTCTTC | - | TRBV28 | - | TRBJ2-1
CASSVYAGTTEAFF | TGTGCCAGCAGCGTTTACGCCGGAACCACTGAAGCTTTCTTT | - | TRBV9 | - | TRBJ1-1
CASSVGDRSSYEQYF | TGTGCCAGCAGCGTAGGGGACAGGAGCTCCTACGAGCAGTACTTC | - | TRBV9 | TRBD1 | TRBJ2-7
CASSQEGQYYEQYF | TGTGCCAGCAGCCAAGAAGGACAGTACTACGAGCAGTACTTC | - | TRBV14 | - | TRBJ2-7
CASTRRGRSNYGYTF | TGTGCCAGTACCCGCCGGGGAAGAAGTAACTATGGCTACACCTTC | - | TRBV28 | - | TRBJ1-2
CASSLWDSHQPQHF | TGTGCCAGCAGCTTGTGGGACAGTCATCAGCCCCAGCATTTT | - | TRBV5-6 | TRBD1 | TRBJ1-5
CASSPDTVYGYTF | TGCGCCAGCAGCCCCGACACGGTCTATGGCTACACCTTC | - | TRBV4-1 | - | TRBJ1-2
CASSLGRAPNSPLHF | TGTGCCAGCAGCCTTGGCAGGGCCCCTAATTCACCCCTCCACTTT | few | TRBV5-1 | - | TRBJ1-6
CASSLYRIETQYF | TGTGCCAGCAGCCTATACCGTATAGAGACCCAGTACTTC | - | TRBV6-1 | - | TRBJ2-5
CASSQDPGQGAYNEQFF | TGCGCCAGCAGCCAAGATCCCGGACAGGGGGCCTACAATGAGCAGTTCTTC | - | TRBV4-1 | TRBD1 | TRBJ2-1
CASSHGQGGNYEQYF | TGTGCCAGCAGCCATGGACAGGGGGGGAACTACGAGCAGTACTTC | - | TRBV28 | TRBD1 | TRBJ2-7
CASSVEGSGELFF | TGTGCCAGCAGCGTAGAGGGGTCCGGGGAGCTGTTTTTT | - | TRBV9 | - | TRBJ2-2
CASSLAPNRIYEQYF | TGTGCCAGCAGTTTGGCCCCGAATCGGATTTACGAGCAGTACTTC | - | TRBV27 | - | TRBJ2-7
CASSPLGAGSNSPLHF | TGTGCCAGCAGTCCCCTCGGGGCAGGGTCGAATTCACCCCTCCACTTT | - | TRBV27 | - | TRBJ1-6
CASSPRGGRHNEQFF | TGTGCCAGCAGCCCGCGGGGCGGGAGGCACAATGAGCAGTTCTTC | - | TRBV11-2 | TRBD2 | TRBJ2-1
CASASERREQYF | TGTGCCAGCGCTTCGGAGAGGCGAGAGCAGTACTTC | medium-sized | TRBV7-8 | - | TRBJ2-7
CASIGLAGAYEQYF | TGTGCCAGCATAGGGCTAGCGGGAGCCTACGAGCAGTACTTC | - | TRBV28 | TRBD2 | TRBJ2-7
CAISEGGLSSYEQYF | TGTGCCATCAGTGAGGGGGGACTGTCCTCATACGAGCAGTACTTC | - | TRBV10-3 | - | TRBJ2-7
CASSQVPGQAYEQYF | TGTGCCAGCAGCCAGGTCCCGGGACAGGCCTACGAGCAGTACTTC | once | TRBV28 | TRBD1 | TRBJ2-7
CASSLGGSNQPQHF | TGTGCCAGCAGTTTGGGCGGTAGCAATCAGCCCCAGCATTTT | - | TRBV28 | - | TRBJ1-5
CASSPPLSLQFRGEKLFF | TGTGCCAGCAGCCCCCCATTATCCCTTCAGTTTAGAGGTGAAAAACTGTTTTTT | - | TRBV7-9 | - | TRBJ1-4